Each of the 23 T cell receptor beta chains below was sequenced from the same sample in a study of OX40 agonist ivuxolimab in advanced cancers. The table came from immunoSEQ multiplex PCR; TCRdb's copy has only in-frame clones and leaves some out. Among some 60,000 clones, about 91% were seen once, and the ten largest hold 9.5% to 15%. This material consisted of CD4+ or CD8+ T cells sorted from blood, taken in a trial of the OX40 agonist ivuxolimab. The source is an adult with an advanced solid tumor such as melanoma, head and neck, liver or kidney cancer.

The CDR3 nucleotides are TGCAGCGTCGATACTAGCGGCCCTAGCACAGATACGCAGTATTTT. Its translation is CSVDTSGPSTDTQYF. The chain combines TRBV29-1 with TRBJ2-3; 8 nucleotides agree with TRBD2. The ends lost 6 bases at V and 0 bases at J; junction bases unmatched: 8. Germline V gives CDR1 SQVTM, CDR2 ANQGSEA. The CDR3 has 15 amino acids.

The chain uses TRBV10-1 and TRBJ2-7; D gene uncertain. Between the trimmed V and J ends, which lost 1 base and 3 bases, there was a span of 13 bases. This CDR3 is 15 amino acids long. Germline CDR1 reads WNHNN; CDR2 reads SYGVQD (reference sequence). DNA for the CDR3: TGCGCCAGCAGTGAGTTCAGTACGGCCGACTACGAGCAGTACTTC. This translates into CASSEFSTADYEQYF.

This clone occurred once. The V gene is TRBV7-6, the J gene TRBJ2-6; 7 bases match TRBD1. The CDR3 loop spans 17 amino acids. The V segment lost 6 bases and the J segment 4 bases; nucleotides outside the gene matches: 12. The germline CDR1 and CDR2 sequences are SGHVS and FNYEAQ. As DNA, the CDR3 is TGTGCCAGCAGTTTCGACAGGGATGGGTACGGGGCCAACGTCCTGACTTTC. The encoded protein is CASSFDRDGYGANVLTF.

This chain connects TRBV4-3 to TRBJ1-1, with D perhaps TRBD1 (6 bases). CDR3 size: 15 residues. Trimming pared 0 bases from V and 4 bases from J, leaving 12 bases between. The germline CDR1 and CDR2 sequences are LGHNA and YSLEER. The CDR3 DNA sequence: TGCGCCAGCAGCCAAGATTTTGGGGGGCCCACTGAAGCTTTCTTT. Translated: CASSQDFGGPTEAFF.

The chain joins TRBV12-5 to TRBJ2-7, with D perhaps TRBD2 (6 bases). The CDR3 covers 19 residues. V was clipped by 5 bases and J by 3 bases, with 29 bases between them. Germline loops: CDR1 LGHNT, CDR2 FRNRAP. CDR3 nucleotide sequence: TGTGCTAGTGGTCTTGGAGGGCTAGGTCTGGGTATGACTCTCTACGAGCAGTACTTC. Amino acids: CASGLGGLGLGMTLYEQYF.

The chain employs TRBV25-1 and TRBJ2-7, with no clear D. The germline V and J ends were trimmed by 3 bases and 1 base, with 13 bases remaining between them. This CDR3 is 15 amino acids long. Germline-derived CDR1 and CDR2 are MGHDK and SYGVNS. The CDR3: CASSDVSLRSYEQYF. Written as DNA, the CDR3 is TGTGCCAGCAGTGATGTCAGCCTGAGATCCTACGAGCAGTACTTC.

The CDR3 coding sequence is TGCGCCAGCAGTCCGGGACAGGGGCACGATGAGCAGTTCTTC. As protein: CASSPGQGHDEQFF. The gene calls are TRBV10-1 and TRBJ2-1; 10 nucleotides agree with TRBD1. The CDR3 runs 14 residues. Germline CDR1 reads WNHNN; CDR2 reads SYGVQD (reference sequence). The trim removed 5 bases at V and 8 bases at J, leaving 6 bases unmatched.

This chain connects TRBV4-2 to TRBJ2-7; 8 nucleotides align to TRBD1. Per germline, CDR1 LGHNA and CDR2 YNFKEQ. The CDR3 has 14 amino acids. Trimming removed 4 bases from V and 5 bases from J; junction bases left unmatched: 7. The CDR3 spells CASSPGAGGHEQYF. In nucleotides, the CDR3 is TGTGCCAGCAGCCCCGGGGCAGGGGGCCACGAGCAGTACTTC.

As DNA, the CDR3 is TGTGCCAGCAGTGATCCCCCTAGCGGGATCTCCTACAATGAGCAGTTCTTC. Encoded protein: CASSDPPSGISYNEQFF. The V call is TRBV6-1, the J call TRBJ2-1; TRBD2 agrees at 9 bases. This CDR3 is 17 amino acids long. Germline-derived CDR1 and CDR2 are MNHNS and SASEGT. Trimming cost V 3 bases and J 0 bases; bases outside gene matches: 6.

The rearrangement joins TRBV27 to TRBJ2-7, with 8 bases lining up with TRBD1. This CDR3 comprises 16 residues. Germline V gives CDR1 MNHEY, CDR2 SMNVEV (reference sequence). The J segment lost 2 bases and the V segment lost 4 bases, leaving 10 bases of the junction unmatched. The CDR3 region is CASSWDRSRFAYEQYF. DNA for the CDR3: TGTGCCAGCAGTTGGGACAGGAGCCGTTTTGCCTACGAGCAGTACTTC.

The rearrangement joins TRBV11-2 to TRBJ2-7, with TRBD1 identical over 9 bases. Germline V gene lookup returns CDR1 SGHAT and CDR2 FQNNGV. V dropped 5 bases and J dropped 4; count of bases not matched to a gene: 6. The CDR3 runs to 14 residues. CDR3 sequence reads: CASSPGTGTYEQYF. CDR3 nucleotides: TGTGCCAGCAGCCCGGGGACAGGGACTTACGAGCAGTACTTC.

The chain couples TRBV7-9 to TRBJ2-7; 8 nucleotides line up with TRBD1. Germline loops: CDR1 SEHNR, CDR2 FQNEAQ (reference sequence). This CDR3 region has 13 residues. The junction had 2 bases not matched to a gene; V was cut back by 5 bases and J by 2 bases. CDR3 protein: CASSPTGAYEQYF. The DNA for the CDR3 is TGTGCCAGCAGCCCGACAGGGGCCTACGAGCAGTACTTC.

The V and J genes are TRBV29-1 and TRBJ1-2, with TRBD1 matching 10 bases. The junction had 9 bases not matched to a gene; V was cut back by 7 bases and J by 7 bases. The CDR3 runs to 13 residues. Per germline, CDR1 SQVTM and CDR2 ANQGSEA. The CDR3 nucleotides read TGCAGCGCCCGGACAGGGGGTTCAATTGGCTACACCTTC. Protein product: CSARTGGSIGYTF.

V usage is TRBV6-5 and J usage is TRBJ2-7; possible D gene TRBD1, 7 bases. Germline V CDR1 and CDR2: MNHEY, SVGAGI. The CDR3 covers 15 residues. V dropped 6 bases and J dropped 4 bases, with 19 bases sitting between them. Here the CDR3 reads CASSVPGGSPYEQYF. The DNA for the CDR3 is TGTGCCAGCAGCGTCCCAGGGGGGTCGCCGTACGAGCAGTACTTC.

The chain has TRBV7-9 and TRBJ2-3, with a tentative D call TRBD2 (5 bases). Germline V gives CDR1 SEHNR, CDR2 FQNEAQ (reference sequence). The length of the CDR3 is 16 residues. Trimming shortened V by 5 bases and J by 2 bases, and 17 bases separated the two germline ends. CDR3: CASSERVGLNTDTQYF. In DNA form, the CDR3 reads TGTGCCAGCAGCGAACGGGTTGGACTGAACACAGATACGCAGTATTTT. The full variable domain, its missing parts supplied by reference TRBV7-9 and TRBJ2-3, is DTGVSQNPRHKITKRGQNVTFRCDPISEHNRLYWYRQTLGQGPEFLTYFQNEAQLEKSRLLSDRFSAERPKGSFSTLEIQRTEQGDSAMYLCASSERVGLNTDTQYFGPGTRLTVL.

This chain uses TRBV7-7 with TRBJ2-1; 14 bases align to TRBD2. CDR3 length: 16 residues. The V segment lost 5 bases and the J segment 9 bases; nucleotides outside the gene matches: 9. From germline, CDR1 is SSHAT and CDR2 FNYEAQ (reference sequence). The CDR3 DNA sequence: TGTGCCAGCAGCGGCAAGGGACTAGCGGGAGTGGCTGAGCAGTTCTTC. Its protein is CASSGKGLAGVAEQFF.

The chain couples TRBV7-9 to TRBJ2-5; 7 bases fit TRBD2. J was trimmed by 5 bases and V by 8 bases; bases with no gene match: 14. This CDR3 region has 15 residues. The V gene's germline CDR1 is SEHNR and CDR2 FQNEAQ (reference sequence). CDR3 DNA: TGTGCCAGCGCAGGATCCGGGACTACCTGGGAGACCCAGTACTTC. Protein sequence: CASAGSGTTWETQYF.

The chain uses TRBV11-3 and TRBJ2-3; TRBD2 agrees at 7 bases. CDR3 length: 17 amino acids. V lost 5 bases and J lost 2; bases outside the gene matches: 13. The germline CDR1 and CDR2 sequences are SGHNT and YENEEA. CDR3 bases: TGTGCCAGCAGCCCCCGGGGCGGGAGCGGATACACAGATACGCAGTATTTT. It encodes CASSPRGGSGYTDTQYF.

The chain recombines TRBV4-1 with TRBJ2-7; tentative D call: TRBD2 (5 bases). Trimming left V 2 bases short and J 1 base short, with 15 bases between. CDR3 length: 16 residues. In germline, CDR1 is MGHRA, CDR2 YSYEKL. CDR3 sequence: CASSQYSDSVSYEQYF. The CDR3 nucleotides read TGCGCCAGCAGCCAATATAGCGACTCCGTATCCTACGAGCAGTACTTC.

In DNA, the CDR3 is TGTGCCAGCAGTGAATCTGAGACCGGGGAGCTGTTTTTT. Protein sequence: CASSESETGELFF. The chain recombines TRBV6-1 with TRBJ2-2; D call uncertain. The germline CDR1 and CDR2 sequences are MNHNS and SASEGT. This CDR3 is built from 13 residues. Trimming removed 2 bases at V and 5 bases at J, with 6 bases between.

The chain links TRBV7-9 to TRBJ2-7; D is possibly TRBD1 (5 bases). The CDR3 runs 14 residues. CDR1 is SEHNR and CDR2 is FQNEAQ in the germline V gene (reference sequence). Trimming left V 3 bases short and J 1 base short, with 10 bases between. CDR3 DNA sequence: TGTGCCAGCAGCTTCGGACACGGTTCCTACGAGCAGTACTTC. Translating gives CASSFGHGSYEQYF.

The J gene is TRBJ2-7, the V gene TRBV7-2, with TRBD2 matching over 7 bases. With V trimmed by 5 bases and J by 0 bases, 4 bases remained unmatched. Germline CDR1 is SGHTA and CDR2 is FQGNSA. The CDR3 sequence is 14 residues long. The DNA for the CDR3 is TGTGCCAGCAGCGAAACTAGCGCCTCCTACGAGCAGTACTTC. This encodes CASSETSASYEQYF.

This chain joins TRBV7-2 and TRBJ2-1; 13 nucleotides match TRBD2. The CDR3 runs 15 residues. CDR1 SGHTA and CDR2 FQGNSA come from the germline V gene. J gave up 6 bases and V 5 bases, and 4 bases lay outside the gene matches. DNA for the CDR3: TGTGCCAGCAGCCCGGGGACTAGCGGGACCAATGAGCAGTTCTTC. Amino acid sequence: CASSPGTSGTNEQFF.